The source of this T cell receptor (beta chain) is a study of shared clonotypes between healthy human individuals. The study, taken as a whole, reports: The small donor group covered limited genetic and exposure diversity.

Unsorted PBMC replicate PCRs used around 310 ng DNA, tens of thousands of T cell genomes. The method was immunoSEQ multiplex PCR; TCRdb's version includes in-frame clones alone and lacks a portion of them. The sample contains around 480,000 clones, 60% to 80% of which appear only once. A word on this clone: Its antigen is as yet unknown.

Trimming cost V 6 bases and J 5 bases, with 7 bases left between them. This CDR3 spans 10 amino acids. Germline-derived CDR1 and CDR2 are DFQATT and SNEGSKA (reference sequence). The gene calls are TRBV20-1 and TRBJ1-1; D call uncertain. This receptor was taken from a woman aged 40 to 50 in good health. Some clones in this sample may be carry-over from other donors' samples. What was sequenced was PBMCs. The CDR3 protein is CSAARTEAFF. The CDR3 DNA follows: TGCAGTGCCGCCCGGACTGAAGCTTTCTTT.